What follows are 11 T cell receptor beta chains derived from one specimen sequenced in a study of vaccination and CD4 T cells after COVID-19. Their antigen targets remain unknown. Treatment noted: 10-day PBMC culture with coronavirus spike peptide pools or control peptides (ViraFEST assay). Oncomine TCR Beta short-read sequencing was applied to DNA from cultured CD4+ T cells. TCRdb used MiXCR to reprocess the PCR reads, holding one entry per CDR3 protein. The repertoire consists of about 20,000 distinct CDR3 sequences, with 43% occurring once and the leading ten covering just under 3%. The sample here was CD4+ T cells from blood, cultured in vitro, taken after SARS-CoV-2 vaccination. These receptors originate from a human donor who had recovered from COVID-19.

The V gene is TRBV29-1, the J gene TRBJ2-7, with 7 bases aligning to TRBD1. The CDR3 totals 12 residues. The germline CDR1 and CDR2 sequences are SQVTM and ANQGSEA. The junction had 5 bases not matched to a gene; V was cut back by 5 bases and J by 4 bases. CDR3 in DNA: TGCAGCGTTCAGACAGGGACGTACGAGCAGTACTTC. This translates into CSVQTGTYEQYF.

This chain connects TRBV2 to TRBJ2-7; a possible D gene is TRBD2 (5 bases). This CDR3 contains 14 residues. Trimming shortened V by 2 bases and J by 4 bases, and 12 bases separated the two germline ends. Germline CDR1 is SNHLY and CDR2 is FYNNEI. CDR3: CASSELNGGYEQYF. The CDR3 DNA follows: TGTGCCAGCAGTGAACTGAACGGAGGATACGAGCAGTACTTC. Full variable domain (outside the CDR3, taken from reference TRBV2 and TRBJ2-7): EPEVTQTPSHQVTQMGQEVILRCVPISNHLYFYWYRQILGQKVEFLVSFYNNEISEKSEIFDDQFSVERPDGSNFTLKIRSTKLEDSAMYFCASSELNGGYEQYFGPGTRLTVT.

This chain connects TRBV6-5 to TRBJ1-5, with TRBD1 matching over 7 bases. V lost 2 bases, J lost 4 bases, and 2 bases stayed unmatched. This CDR3 spans 14 amino acids. Germline CDR1 reads MNHEY; CDR2 reads SVGAGI. CDR3 sequence: CASSYDRENQPQHF. CDR3 DNA: TGTGCCAGCAGTTACGACAGGGAAAATCAGCCCCAGCATTTT.

This clonotype has a handful of counts. The V call is TRBV20-1, the J call TRBJ1-2; 10 bases agree with TRBD1. The junction had 10 bases not matched to a gene; V was cut back by 5 bases and J by 4 bases. The CDR3 is made up of 15 amino acids. The V gene's germline CDR1 is DFQATT and CDR2 SNEGSKA (reference sequence). The chain's CDR3 is CSAAIGTGDSYGYTF. The CDR3 DNA is TGCAGTGCTGCGATAGGGACAGGGGATTCCTATGGCTACACCTTC.

The chain uses TRBV28 and TRBJ1-2, with TRBD1 identical over 7 bases. J gave up 8 bases and V 7 bases, and 10 bases lay outside the gene matches. CDR1 is MDHEN, CDR2 SYDVKM, per germline. The CDR3 sequence is 13 residues long. CDR3: CASISGGRSGYTF. CDR3 in DNA: TGTGCCAGCATCTCAGGGGGAAGGAGCGGCTACACCTTC.

The chain couples TRBV20-1 to TRBJ2-1; 10 bases are a match to TRBD1. The CDR3 loop spans 13 amino acids. V shed 6 bases, J shed 13 bases, and the junction held 12 bases outside the gene matches. Per germline, CDR1 DFQATT and CDR2 SNEGSKA (reference sequence). The CDR3 sequence: CSASRGTGENQFF. CDR3 sequence (DNA): TGCAGTGCCTCCCGAGGGACAGGGGAGAATCAGTTCTTC.

In nucleotides, the CDR3 is TGTGCCAGCAGCCGACTCTTCTCCTACGAGCAGTACTTC. Its translation: CASSRLFSYEQYF. V and J are TRBV27 and TRBJ2-7, with unresolved D. This CDR3 comprises 13 residues. The germline V gene encodes CDR1 MNHEY and CDR2 SMNVEV (reference sequence). Deletions cut 6 bases from V and 0 bases from J, with 9 bases between.

This clonotype was recorded a few times. The chain joins TRBV6-5 to TRBJ1-5; TRBD1 aligns across 7 bases. This CDR3 comprises 16 residues. Germline lookup yields CDR1 MNHEY and CDR2 SVGAGI. The V and J ends lost 2 bases and 2 bases, in that order; junction bases with no gene match: 6. The CDR3 reads CASSYGTGVGNQPQHF. The CDR3 DNA reads TGTGCCAGCAGTTACGGCACAGGGGTTGGCAATCAGCCCCAGCATTTT.

The chain links TRBV7-3 to TRBJ2-3; D may be TRBD2 (5 bases). Germline lookup yields CDR1 SGHTA and CDR2 FQGTGA. The CDR3 contains 11 residues. The V end lost 8 bases, the J end lost 5 bases, and 8 bases lay between the germline ends. Here the CDR3 reads CASGLGDTQYF. The CDR3 region has the DNA TGTGCCAGCGGACTCGGAGATACGCAGTATTTT.

This rearrangement joins TRBV11-2 to TRBJ2-5; 9 nucleotides line up with TRBD1. This CDR3 spans 15 amino acids. Germline V CDR1 and CDR2: SGHAT, FQNNGV. V lost 1 base to trimming and J lost 5 bases; unmatched junction nucleotides: 5. In nucleotides, the CDR3 is TGTGCCAGCAGCTTAGGTCGGGACAGGGTTGAGACCCAGTACTTC. This sequence encodes CASSLGRDRVETQYF.

The table lists this clonotype with a few counts. The chain uses TRBV6-5 and TRBJ1-1; 8 positions match TRBD1. CDR3 size: 14 residues. The J segment lost 2 bases and the V segment lost 4 bases, leaving 3 bases of the junction unmatched. CDR1 is MNHEY and CDR2 is SVGAGI in the germline V gene. Here the CDR3 reads CASSLTGDNTEAFF. The CDR3 coding sequence is TGTGCCAGCAGTTTGACAGGGGACAACACTGAAGCTTTCTTT.